This passage covers 27 T cell receptor beta chains from one sample sequenced in a study of post-analysis software for immune sequencing data. Whole-study results and caveats: Patients had higher frequencies than controls of a handful of TRBV segments, including TRBV5-6, TRBV5-1 and TRBV20-1.

Unique molecular identifiers were carried by the TCR beta cDNA libraries. MiXCR, applied by TCRdb to the PCR reads, yields one record per CDR3 protein. Seen here are 750,000 to 950,000 distinct CDR3 sequences, roughly 50% observed once, and the top ten hold 4% to 5.5%. Their recognized antigens are unknown. The sample consisted of blood. These receptors all stem from a girl aged 10 to 17 with multiple sclerosis.

This clonotype was seen more than once but under ten times. The CDR3 sequence: CSARDGAALQYQETQYF. Written as DNA, the CDR3 is TGCAGTGCTAGAGATGGTGCAGCGTTGCAGTACCAAGAGACCCAGTACTTC. The chain carries TRBV20-1 and TRBJ2-5, with D hard to call. Germline V gene sequence: CDR1 DFQATT, CDR2 SNEGSKA (reference sequence). The CDR3 consists of 17 residues. V was pared by 0 bases and J by 0 bases, with 17 bases between.

CDR3 residues: CASSQAGARAYEQYF. CDR3 nucleotides: TGTGCCAGCAGCCAAGCGGGGGCGCGGGCCTACGAGCAGTACTTC. This sequence joins TRBV3-1 and TRBJ2-7; D is tentatively TRBD1 or TRBD2 (6 bases each). The V end was cut by 1 base, the J end by 2 bases, with 12 bases between. This CDR3 has 15 residues. The germline V gene encodes CDR1 LGHDT and CDR2 YNNKEL (reference sequence).

The rearrangement uses TRBV3-1 and TRBJ1-1; a weak D match, TRBD1 (5 bases). The length of the CDR3 is 12 residues. Germline V gene data show CDR1 as LGHDT and CDR2 as YNNKEL (reference sequence). Trimming removed 5 bases from V and 6 bases from J, with 10 bases in between. In nucleotides, the CDR3 is TGTGCCAGCAGCTGGGGACTCGCTGAAGCTTTCTTT. Amino acid sequence: CASSWGLAEAFF.

The rearrangement links TRBV11-2 to TRBJ2-4, with TRBD2 matching over 7 bases. Germline trimming cut 5 bases from V and 6 bases from J; bases unmatched to any gene: 7. The germline V gene encodes CDR1 SGHAT and CDR2 FQNNGV. The CDR3 has 14 residues. The CDR3 DNA is TGTGCCAGCAGCCCCCGGGGAGGGCCAAACATTCAGTACTTC. As protein: CASSPRGGPNIQYF.

The chain has TRBV12-3 or TRBV12-4 and TRBJ2-7; no reliable D call. There are 14 residues in the CDR3. Between the trimmed V and J ends, which lost 4 bases and 0 bases, there was a span of 10 bases. The CDR3 protein is CASSSGTSSYEQYF. DNA of the CDR3: TGTGCCAGCAGTTCTGGCACGAGCTCCTACGAGCAGTACTTC.

Points on this clonotype: An end of the junction differs from the germline gene, which may be a read error. The rearrangement links TRBV29-1 to TRBJ1-4; 7 bases fit TRBD1. The germline gives CDR1 SQVTM, CDR2 ANQGSEA. The CDR3 has 13 amino acids. The CDR3 is CSVGGQQNGKLFF. The DNA for the CDR3 is TGCAGCGTGGGGGGACAGCAGAATGGAAAACTGTTTTTT.

This clonotype has only a few counts. The chain is built from TRBV4-1 and TRBJ2-3; no firm D call. The length of the CDR3 is 14 residues. The germline V and J ends were trimmed by 7 bases and 2 bases, with 13 bases remaining between them. Germline V lookup: CDR1 MGHRA, CDR2 YSYEKL. This chain's CDR3 is CASNPLPDTDTQYF. The CDR3 DNA follows: TGCGCCAGCAACCCCCTGCCCGACACAGATACGCAGTATTTT.

The chain couples TRBV3-1 to TRBJ2-5; D perhaps matches TRBD2 (5 bases). The germline V and J ends were trimmed by 2 bases and 3 bases, with 13 bases remaining between them. Germline CDR1 is LGHDT and CDR2 is YNNKEL (reference sequence). The length of the CDR3 is 15 residues. DNA of the CDR3: TGTGCCAGCAGCCAATCTGTGGGAGCGGAAGAGACCCAGTACTTC. Amino acids: CASSQSVGAEETQYF.

This clonotype was found a few times. The rearrangement joins TRBV21-1 to TRBJ2-4; the D call of TRBD1 is as the table states it, not checked on the DNA. TRBV21-1 is designated a pseudogene. The CDR3 totals 18 residues. CDR3 DNA: TGTGCCAGCAGCGACAAGAAGGGGCCAGGGTGGCAATTTGAAGAGCAGTACTTC. Translating it yields CASSDKKGPGWQFEEQYF.

The J gene is TRBJ1-1, the V gene TRBV7-9; D might be TRBD1 (5 bases). The CDR3 length is 15 residues. Germline V lookup: CDR1 SEHNR, CDR2 FQNEAQ (reference sequence). Deletions cut 5 bases from V and 3 bases from J, with 16 bases between. The CDR3 bases are TGTGCCAGCAGCGCCGAGGGGCCATGGGACACTGAAGCTTTCTTT. As protein: CASSAEGPWDTEAFF. Based on the CDR3 plus reference TRBV7-9 and TRBJ1-1, the full variable domain is DTGVSQNPRHKITKRGQNVTFRCDPISEHNRLYWYRQTLGQGPEFLTYFQNEAQLEKSRLLSDRFSAERPKGSFSTLEIQRTEQGDSAMYLCASSAEGPWDTEAFFGQGTRLTVV.

V and J are TRBV29-1 and TRBJ2-5; the match to TRBD1 covers 12 bases. Germline assignment: CDR1 SQVTM and CDR2 ANQGSEA. The CDR3 loop spans 14 amino acids. The junction had 2 bases not matched to a gene; V was cut back by 3 bases and J by 3 bases. The CDR3 region has the DNA TGCAGCGTTGAGGGGACAGGGGGCGAAGAGACCCAGTACTTC. Protein product: CSVEGTGGEETQYF.

This clonotype was found a few times. V gene TRBV20-1 combines with J gene TRBJ2-1, with D perhaps assigned TRBD1 or TRBD2 (6 bases each). The germline V gene encodes CDR1 DFQATT and CDR2 SNEGSKA (reference sequence). Trimming left V 3 bases short and J 1 base short, with 16 bases between. The CDR3 extends over 16 amino acids. CDR3 in amino acids: CSARGAGRGSYNEQFF. In nucleotides, the CDR3 is TGCAGTGCTAGGGGGGCGGGAAGGGGGTCCTACAATGAGCAGTTCTTC.

This chain joins TRBV5-1 and TRBJ2-5; perhaps TRBD1 as D (6 bases). The germline V and J ends were trimmed by 4 bases and 0 bases, with 13 bases remaining between them. Germline CDR1 reads SGHRS; CDR2 reads YFSETQ. CDR3 length equals 15 residues. The CDR3 here is CASSAGRQDQETQYF. The CDR3 region has the DNA TGCGCCAGCAGCGCAGGGAGACAGGACCAAGAGACCCAGTACTTC.

The gene calls are TRBV5-1 and TRBJ2-7; no definite D call. Trimming left V 0 bases short and J 3 bases short, with 13 bases between. This CDR3 comprises 15 residues. Per germline, CDR1 SGHRS and CDR2 YFSETQ. The CDR3 loop reads CASSLGIGPNYEQYF. The CDR3 region has the DNA TGCGCCAGCAGCTTGGGGATTGGACCTAACTACGAGCAGTACTTC.

To note about this clonotype: One junction end does not reproduce the germline sequence, and a read error may be involved. This rearrangement joins TRBV11-2 to TRBJ2-4; weak D call: TRBD2 (5 bases). The DNA end is a closer match to TRBJ2-5, so the J assignment may be wrong. Germline values: CDR1 SGHAT, CDR2 FQNNGV. The CDR3 contains 15 residues. The CDR3 protein is CANSFGVRPQETQYF. CDR3 sequence (DNA): TGTGCCAACAGCTTCGGGGTAAGACCCCAAGAGACCCAGTACTTC.

The CDR3 region has the DNA TGTGCCAGCAGCTTAAGGCGGGTGCACTCCTACGAGCAGTACTTC. Translation gives CASSLRRVHSYEQYF. The chain links TRBV7-3 to TRBJ2-7; D may be TRBD2 (5 bases). The germline V gene has CDR1 SGHTA and CDR2 FQGTGA. Trimming took 1 base from V and 0 from J, leaving 10 bases between them. This CDR3 contains 15 residues.

This clonotype was detected ten times or more. The chain recombines TRBV29-1 with TRBJ2-5; weak D call: TRBD1 (5 bases). Germline V lookup: CDR1 SQVTM, CDR2 ANQGSEA. V lost 3 bases to trimming and J lost 2 bases, with 10 bases between them. The CDR3 runs to 13 residues. CDR3 amino acids: CSVDSGKQETQYF. CDR3 DNA: TGCAGCGTTGATTCAGGGAAGCAAGAGACCCAGTACTTC.

The chain employs TRBV20-1 and TRBJ2-1; 8 nucleotides agree with TRBD1. The CDR3 has 16 amino acids. Germline V lookup: CDR1 DFQATT, CDR2 SNEGSKA (reference sequence). V gave up 3 bases and J gave up 3 bases; unmatched junction bases: 10. The CDR3 DNA sequence: TGCAGTGCTAGTCCCCTCCGGACAGGGCTCTACAATGAGCAGTTCTTC. It yields the protein CSASPLRTGLYNEQFF.

This clonotype was recorded once. The chain's CDR3 is CASSPLAGETLEQFF. CDR3 nucleotide sequence: TGTGCCAGCAGCCCCCTGGCGGGGGAAACCCTGGAGCAGTTCTTC. J is TRBJ2-1 and V is TRBV7-9; the match to TRBD2 covers 7 bases. The ends lost 5 bases at V and 10 bases at J; junction bases unmatched: 14. From germline, CDR1 is SEHNR and CDR2 FQNEAQ (reference sequence). The CDR3 runs to 15 residues.

The chain combines TRBV7-9 with TRBJ2-3, with 9 bases that match TRBD2. The junction had 17 bases not matched to a gene; V was cut back by 5 bases and J by 5 bases. CDR1 SEHNR and CDR2 FQNEAQ come from the germline V gene (reference sequence). This CDR3 contains 18 residues. The chain's CDR3 is CASSPPRLAGTHRDTQYF. For the CDR3, the DNA is TGTGCCAGCAGCCCCCCACGCCTAGCGGGAACCCATAGAGATACGCAGTATTTT.

The rearrangement joins TRBV5-1 to TRBJ2-1, with 11 nucleotides matching TRBD2. J was trimmed by 6 bases and V by 4 bases; bases with no gene match: 6. Germline CDR1 SGHRS, CDR2 YFSETQ. This CDR3 region has 15 residues. This CDR3 is CASSLTSGAPNEQFF. The DNA of the CDR3 is TGCGCCAGCAGCCTGACTAGCGGGGCCCCCAATGAGCAGTTCTTC.

This chain uses TRBV20-1 with TRBJ2-5; 7 bases agree with TRBD2. Judging by the DNA end, TRBJ2-7 fits better; the J call may be wrong. CDR1 is DFQATT, CDR2 SNEGSKA, per germline (reference sequence). There are 13 residues in the CDR3. In nucleotides, the CDR3 is TGCAGTGCACCTCGCGGGAGTATCAACGAGCAGTACTTC. Protein product: CSAPRGSINEQYF.

The chain combines TRBV6-4 with TRBJ2-7; 7 nucleotides align to TRBD1. Germline-derived CDR1 and CDR2 are MRHNA and SNTAGT. Trimming cost V 3 bases and J 7 bases; bases outside gene matches: 12. The CDR3 runs 15 residues. The CDR3: CASSERTGPVGEQYF. DNA of the CDR3: TGTGCCAGCAGTGAAAGGACAGGACCGGTTGGGGAGCAGTACTTC.

The chain carries TRBV25-1 and TRBJ2-3; 8 bases are a match to TRBD2. The CDR3 runs to 15 residues. V shed 6 bases, J shed 1 base, and the junction held 6 bases outside the gene matches. CDR1 and CDR2 (germline): MGHDK, SYGVNS. CDR3 region: CASRGSTSGTDTQYF. CDR3 coding DNA: TGTGCCAGCAGGGGATCGACTAGCGGCACAGATACGCAGTATTTT. Together with reference TRBV25-1 and TRBJ2-3, the CDR3 gives the full variable domain: EADIYQTPRYLVIGTGKKITLECSQTMGHDKMYWYQQDPGMELHLIHYSYGVNSTEKGDLSSESTVSRIRTEHFPLTLESARPSHTSQYLCASRGSTSGTDTQYFGPGTRLTVL.

The chain employs TRBV7-3 and TRBJ2-6, with 7 bases identical to TRBD1. Per germline, CDR1 SGHTA and CDR2 FQGTGA. The CDR3 consists of 18 residues. Trimming took 5 bases from V and 0 from J; bases not matched to a gene: 10. The CDR3 region has the DNA TGTGCCAGCAGCATGGGACAGCGCCGAAACTCTGGGGCCAACGTCCTGACTTTC. This codes for CASSMGQRRNSGANVLTF. Variable domain in full (rest from reference TRBV7-3 and TRBJ2-6): GAGVSQTPSNKVTEKGKYVELRCDPISGHTALYWYRQSLGQGPEFLIYFQGTGAADDSGLPNDRFFAVRPEGSVSTLKIQRTERGDSAVYLCASSMGQRRNSGANVLTFGAGSRLTVL.

J is TRBJ2-1 and V is TRBV4-1, with 10 positions matching TRBD2. Per germline, CDR1 MGHRA and CDR2 YSYEKL. CDR3 size: 16 residues. J gave up 6 bases and V 1 base, and 6 bases lay outside the gene matches. The CDR3 is CASSQVTSGDANEQFF. As DNA, the CDR3 is TGCGCCAGCAGCCAAGTTACTAGCGGGGACGCCAATGAGCAGTTCTTC.

The rearrangement joins TRBV7-7 to TRBJ2-7; D tentatively reads TRBD1 or TRBD2 (5 bases each). CDR3 length: 15 amino acids. Germline assignment: CDR1 SSHAT and CDR2 FNYEAQ (reference sequence). Trimming removed 5 bases from V and 2 bases from J, with 16 bases in between. The CDR3 loop is CASSPGTAVPYEQYF. The CDR3 bases are TGTGCCAGCAGCCCAGGGACGGCGGTACCCTACGAGCAGTACTTC.